This TCR beta chain appears in the sequencing data of a study of T cell changes during pregnancy in multiple sclerosis. The CDR3 length is 13 residues. Germline V lookup: CDR1 GTSNPN, CDR2 SVGIG (reference sequence). With 6 bases removed from V and 10 bases from J, the gap between germline ends came to 21 bases. Some clones are missing from TCRdb's copy, which holds only in-frame ones; the method was immunoSEQ multiplex PCR. This repertoire shows 58,000 or so clones, 90% found once; its top ten account for approximately 2.3%. This chain uses TRBV30 with TRBJ1-1, with D tentatively TRBD1 (5 bases). This sample comprised peripheral blood, obtained in the first trimester of pregnancy. This clonotype originated in a female donor in good health, enrolled as a control in a pregnancy study. CDR3 sequence: CACQHGGPAGAFF. CDR3 nucleotides: TGTGCCTGCCAGCACGGGGGTCCGGCTGGAGCTTTCTTT.